This T cell receptor (beta chain) was documented in a study of cytomegalovirus exposure and HLA in healthy donors. After removal of 6 bases from V and 6 bases from J, the junction contained 13 bases not matched to a gene. Per the germline V gene, CDR1 is KGHSH and CDR2 is LQKENI. The CDR3 totals 16 residues. This clone was recorded only once. Primers: 60 Vbeta forward and 13 Jbeta reverse. Sequencing was performed with immunoSEQ multiplex PCR; in TCRdb, only in-frame clones are kept and a portion is missing. The table has 150,000 to 200,000 clones, 81% seen once; the top ten hold approximately 13%. The TCR was taken from a woman aged 50 to 60 in good health and CMV-seronegative. This chain uses TRBV18 with TRBJ2-1; 8 bases fit TRBD1. The sample was PBMCs. The CDR3: CASSPTGGLGSNEQFF. The CDR3, as DNA: TGTGCCAGCTCGCCTACAGGGGGGCTCGGGTCCAATGAGCAGTTCTTC.